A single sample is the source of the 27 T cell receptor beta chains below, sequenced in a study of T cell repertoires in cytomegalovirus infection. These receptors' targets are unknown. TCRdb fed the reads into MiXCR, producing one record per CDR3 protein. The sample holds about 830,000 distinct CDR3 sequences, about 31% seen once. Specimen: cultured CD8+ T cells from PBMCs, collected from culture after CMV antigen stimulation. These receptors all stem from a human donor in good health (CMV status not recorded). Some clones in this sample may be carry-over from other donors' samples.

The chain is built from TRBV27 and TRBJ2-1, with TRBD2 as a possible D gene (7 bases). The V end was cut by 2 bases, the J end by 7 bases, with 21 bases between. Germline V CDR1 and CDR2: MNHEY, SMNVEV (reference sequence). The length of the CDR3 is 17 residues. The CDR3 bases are TGTGCCAGCAGTTTAATGGTGACGGGGGGCCTTTTAAATGAGCAGTTCTTC. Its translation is CASSLMVTGGLLNEQFF.

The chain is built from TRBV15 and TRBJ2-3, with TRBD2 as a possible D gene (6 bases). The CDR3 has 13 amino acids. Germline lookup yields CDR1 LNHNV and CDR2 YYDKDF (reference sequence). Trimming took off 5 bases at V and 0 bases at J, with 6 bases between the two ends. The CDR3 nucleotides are TGTGCCACCAGCGGGACTAGCACAGATACGCAGTATTTT. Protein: CATSGTSTDTQYF.

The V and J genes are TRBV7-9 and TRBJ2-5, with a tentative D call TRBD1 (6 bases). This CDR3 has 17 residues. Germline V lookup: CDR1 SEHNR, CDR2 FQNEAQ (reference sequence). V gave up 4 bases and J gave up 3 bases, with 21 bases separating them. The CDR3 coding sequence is TGTGCCAGCAGCTCTTCTCCCCCGGGACACCTTAAAGAGACCCAGTACTTC. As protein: CASSSSPPGHLKETQYF.

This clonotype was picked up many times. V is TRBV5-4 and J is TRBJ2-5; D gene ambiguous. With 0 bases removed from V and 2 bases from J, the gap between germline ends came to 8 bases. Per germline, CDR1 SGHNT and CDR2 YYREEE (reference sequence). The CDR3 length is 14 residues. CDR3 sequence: CASSLEGLQETQYF. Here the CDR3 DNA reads TGTGCCAGCAGCTTGGAAGGGTTGCAAGAGACCCAGTACTTC.

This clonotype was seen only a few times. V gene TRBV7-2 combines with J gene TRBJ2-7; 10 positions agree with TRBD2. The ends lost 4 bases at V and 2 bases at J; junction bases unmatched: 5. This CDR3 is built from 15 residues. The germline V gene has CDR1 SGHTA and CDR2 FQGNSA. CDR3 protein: CASSSTTSGAYEQYF. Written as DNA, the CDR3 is TGTGCCAGCAGCTCCACTACTAGCGGGGCCTACGAGCAGTACTTC. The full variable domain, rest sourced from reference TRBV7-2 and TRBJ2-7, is GAGVSQSPSNKVTEKGKDVELRCDPISGHTALYWYRQSLGQGLEFLIYFQGNSAPDKSGLPSDRFSAERTGGSVSTLTIQRTQQEDSAVYLCASSSTTSGAYEQYFGPGTRLTVT.

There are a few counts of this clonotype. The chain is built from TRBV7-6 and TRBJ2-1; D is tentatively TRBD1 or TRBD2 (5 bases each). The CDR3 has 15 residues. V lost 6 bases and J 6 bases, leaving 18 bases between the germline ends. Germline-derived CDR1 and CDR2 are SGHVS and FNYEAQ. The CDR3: CASSRQGTGFNEQFF. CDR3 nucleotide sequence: TGTGCCAGCAGTCGACAAGGGACGGGATTCAATGAGCAGTTCTTC. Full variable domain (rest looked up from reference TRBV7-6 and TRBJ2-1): GAGVSQSPRYKVTKRGQDVALRCDPISGHVSLYWYRQALGQGPEFLTYFNYEAQQDKSGLPNDRFSAERPEGSISTLTIQRTEQRDSAMYRCASSRQGTGFNEQFFGPGTRLTVL.

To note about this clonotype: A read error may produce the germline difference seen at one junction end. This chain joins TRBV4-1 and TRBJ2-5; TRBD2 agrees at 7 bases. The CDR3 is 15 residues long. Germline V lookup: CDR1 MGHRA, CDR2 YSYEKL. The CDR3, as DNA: TGTGCCAGCAGCCAAGGGCGGGGGAGCACGGGGACCCAGTACTTC. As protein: CASSQGRGSTGTQYF.

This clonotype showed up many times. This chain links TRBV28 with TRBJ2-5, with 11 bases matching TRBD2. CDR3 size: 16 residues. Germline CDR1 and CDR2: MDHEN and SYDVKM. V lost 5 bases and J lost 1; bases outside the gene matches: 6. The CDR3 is CASSGGTSGFQETQYF. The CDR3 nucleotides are TGTGCCAGCAGTGGGGGGACTAGCGGTTTCCAAGAGACCCAGTACTTC.

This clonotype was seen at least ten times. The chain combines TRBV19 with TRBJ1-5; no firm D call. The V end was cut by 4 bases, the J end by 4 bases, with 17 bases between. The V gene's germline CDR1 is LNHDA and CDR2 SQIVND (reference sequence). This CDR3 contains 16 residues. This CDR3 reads CASSTRLSQGNQPQHF. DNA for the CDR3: TGTGCCAGTAGTACGCGACTTTCACAAGGAAATCAGCCCCAGCATTTT.

DNA of the CDR3: TGCGCCAGCAGTGAGTCTTACTCCTGGGCGTCCAACAATGAGCAGTTCTTC. As protein: CASSESYSWASNNEQFF. V and J are TRBV10-2 and TRBJ2-1; D unresolved. Trimming removed 0 bases from V and 5 bases from J, with 17 bases in between. The CDR3 is 17 amino acids. CDR1 and CDR2 (germline): WSHSY, SAAADI.

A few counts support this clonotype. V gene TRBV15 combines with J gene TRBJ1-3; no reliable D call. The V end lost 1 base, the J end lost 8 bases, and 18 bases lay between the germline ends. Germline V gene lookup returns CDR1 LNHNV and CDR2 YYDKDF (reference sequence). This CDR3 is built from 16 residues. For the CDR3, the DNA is TGTGCCACCAGCAGAGGGAGGGCCCCGCAAATGGACACCATATATTTT. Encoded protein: CATSRGRAPQMDTIYF.

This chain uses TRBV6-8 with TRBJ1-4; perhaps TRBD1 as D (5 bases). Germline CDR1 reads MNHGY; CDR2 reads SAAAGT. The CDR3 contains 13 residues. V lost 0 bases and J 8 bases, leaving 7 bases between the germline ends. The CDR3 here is CASSYSAGEKLFF. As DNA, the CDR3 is TGTGCCAGCAGTTACTCGGCAGGGGAAAAACTGTTTTTT.

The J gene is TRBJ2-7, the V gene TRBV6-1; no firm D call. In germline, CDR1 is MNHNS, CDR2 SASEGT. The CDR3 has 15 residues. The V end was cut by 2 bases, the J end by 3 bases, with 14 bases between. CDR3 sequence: CASSEYRTPGYEQYV. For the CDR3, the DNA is TGTGCCAGCAGTGAATACCGAACCCCCGGCTACGAGCAGTACGTC.

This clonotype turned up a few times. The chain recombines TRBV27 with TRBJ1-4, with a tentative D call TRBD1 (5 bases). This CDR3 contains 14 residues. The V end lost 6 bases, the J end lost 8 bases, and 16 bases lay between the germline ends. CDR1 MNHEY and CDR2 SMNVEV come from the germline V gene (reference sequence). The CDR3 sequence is CASRPTWGEEKLFF. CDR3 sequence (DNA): TGTGCCAGCAGGCCCACTTGGGGGGAGGAAAAACTGTTTTTT.

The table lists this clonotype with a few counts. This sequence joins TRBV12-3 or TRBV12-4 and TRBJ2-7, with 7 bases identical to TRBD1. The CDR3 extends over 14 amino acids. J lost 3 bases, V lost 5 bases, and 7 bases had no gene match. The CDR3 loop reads CASSAPGQFYEQYF. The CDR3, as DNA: TGTGCCAGCAGTGCACCGGGACAGTTCTACGAGCAGTACTTC.

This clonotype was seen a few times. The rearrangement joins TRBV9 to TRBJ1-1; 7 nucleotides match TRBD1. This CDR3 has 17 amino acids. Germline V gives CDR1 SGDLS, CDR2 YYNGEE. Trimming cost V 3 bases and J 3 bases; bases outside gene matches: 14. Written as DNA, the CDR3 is TGTGCCAGCAGCGATGATGGCAGGGAAACAGGGGACACTGAAGCTTTCTTT. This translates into CASSDDGRETGDTEAFF.

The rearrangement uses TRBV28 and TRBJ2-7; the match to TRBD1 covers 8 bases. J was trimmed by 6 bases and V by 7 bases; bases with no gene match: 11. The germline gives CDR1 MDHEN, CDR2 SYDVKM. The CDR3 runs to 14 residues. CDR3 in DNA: TGTGCCAGCATTACTGGACAGGGTGTTATCGAGCAGTACGTC. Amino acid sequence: CASITGQGVIEQYV.

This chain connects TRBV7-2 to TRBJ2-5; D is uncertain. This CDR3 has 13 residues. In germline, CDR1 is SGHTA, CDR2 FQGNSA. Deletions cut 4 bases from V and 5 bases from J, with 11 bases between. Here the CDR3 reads CASSSYFLETQYF. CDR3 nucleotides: TGTGCCAGCAGCTCGTATTTCCTGGAGACCCAGTACTTC.

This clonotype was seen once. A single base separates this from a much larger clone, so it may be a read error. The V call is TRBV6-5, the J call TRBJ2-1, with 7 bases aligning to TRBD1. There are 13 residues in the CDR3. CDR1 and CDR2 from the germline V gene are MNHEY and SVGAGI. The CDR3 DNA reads TGTGCCAGCAGTTACGGGACAGACAATGAGCAGATCTTC. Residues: CASSYGTDNEQIF.

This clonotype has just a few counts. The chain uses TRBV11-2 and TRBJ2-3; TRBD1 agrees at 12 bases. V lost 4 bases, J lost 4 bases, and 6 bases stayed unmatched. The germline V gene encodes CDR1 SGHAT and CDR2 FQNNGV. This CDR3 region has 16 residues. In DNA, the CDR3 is TGTGCCAGCAGCTACTGGGACAGGGGGCGCGCAGATACGCAGTATTTT. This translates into CASSYWDRGRADTQYF.

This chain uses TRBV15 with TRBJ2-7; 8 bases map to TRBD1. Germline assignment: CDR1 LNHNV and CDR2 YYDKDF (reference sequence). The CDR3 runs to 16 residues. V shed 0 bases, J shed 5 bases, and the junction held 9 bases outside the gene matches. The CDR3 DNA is TGTGCCACCAGCAGAGATGGTGGACAGGGCCCCAACGAGCAGTACTTC. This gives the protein CATSRDGGQGPNEQYF. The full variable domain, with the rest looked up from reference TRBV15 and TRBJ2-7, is DAMVIQNPRYQVTQFGKPVTLSCSQTLNHNVMYWYQQKSSQAPKLLFHYYDKDFNNEADTPDNFQSRRPNTSFCFLDIRSPGLGDTAMYLCATSRDGGQGPNEQYFGPGTRLTVT.

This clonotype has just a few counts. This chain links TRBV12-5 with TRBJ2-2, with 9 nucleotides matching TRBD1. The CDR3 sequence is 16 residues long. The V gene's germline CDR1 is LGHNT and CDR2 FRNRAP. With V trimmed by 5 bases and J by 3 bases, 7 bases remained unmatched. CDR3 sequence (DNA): TGTGCTAGTGGTATAGGGACAGGGATGGACACCGGGGAGCTGTTTTTT. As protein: CASGIGTGMDTGELFF.

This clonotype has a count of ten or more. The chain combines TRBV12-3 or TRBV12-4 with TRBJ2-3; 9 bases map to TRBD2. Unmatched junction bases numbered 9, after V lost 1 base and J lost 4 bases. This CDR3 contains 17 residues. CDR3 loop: CASSLDLQRGEADTQYF. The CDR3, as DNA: TGTGCCAGCAGTTTAGATCTCCAGCGGGGGGAAGCAGATACGCAGTATTTT.

CDR3 residues: CATSDRDGYTENEQFF. In DNA, the CDR3 is TGTGCCACCAGTGACCGCGACGGTTATACGGAAAATGAGCAGTTCTTC. This chain joins TRBV24-1 and TRBJ2-1, with D unresolved. This CDR3 is built from 16 residues. CDR1 is KGHDR, CDR2 SFDVKD, per germline. Trimming pared 4 bases from V and 7 bases from J, leaving 19 bases between.

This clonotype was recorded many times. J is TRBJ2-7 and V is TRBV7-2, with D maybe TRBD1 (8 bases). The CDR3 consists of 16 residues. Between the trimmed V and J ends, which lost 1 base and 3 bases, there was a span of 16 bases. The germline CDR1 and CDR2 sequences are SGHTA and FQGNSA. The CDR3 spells CASSLVTGGEVYEQYF. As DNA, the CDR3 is TGTGCCAGCAGCTTAGTTACAGGGGGGGAGGTCTACGAGCAGTACTTC.

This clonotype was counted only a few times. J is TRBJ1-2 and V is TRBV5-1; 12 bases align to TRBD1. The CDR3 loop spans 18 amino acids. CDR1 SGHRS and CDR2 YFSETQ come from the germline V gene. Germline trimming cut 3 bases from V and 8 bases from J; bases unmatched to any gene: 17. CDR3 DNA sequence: TGCGCCAGCAGCTCTCAGCCGCCCGCCGGGACAGGGGGCGAAGGCTACACCTTC. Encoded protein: CASSSQPPAGTGGEGYTF. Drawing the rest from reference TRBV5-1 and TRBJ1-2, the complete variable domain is KAGVTQTPRYLIKTRGQQVTLSCSPISGHRSVSWYQQTPGQGLQFLFEYFSETQRNKGNFPGRFSGRQFSNSRSEMNVSTLELGDSALYLCASSSQPPAGTGGEGYTFGSGTRLTVV.

CDR3 protein: CASSFMTDYGYTF. The CDR3 DNA sequence: TGTGCCAGCAGTTTTATGACGGACTATGGCTACACCTTC. This chain connects TRBV27 to TRBJ1-2; unclear D gene. Germline CDR1 and CDR2: MNHEY and SMNVEV (reference sequence). The germline V and J ends were trimmed by 3 bases and 3 bases, with 8 bases remaining between them. CDR3 size: 13 residues.